The 26 T cell receptor beta chains below were found in one sample sequenced in a study of shared clonotypes between healthy human individuals. The protocol was immunoSEQ multiplex PCR, while the TCRdb copy is restricted to in-frame clones and leaves out a portion. Of millions of clones in the sample, roughly 95% were seen once. Input material: naive CD4+ T cells sorted from blood. Subset in this sample: CD45RA+ positively selected. These receptors all come from a man in his late teens or twenties in good health.

V is TRBV29-1 and J is TRBJ1-2; 7 bases fit TRBD1. In germline, CDR1 is SQVTM, CDR2 ANQGSEA. V shed 4 bases, J shed 3 bases, and the junction held 8 bases outside the gene matches. This CDR3 is built from 14 residues. CDR3 residues: CSVVGGGKHYGYTF. DNA for the CDR3: TGCAGCGTTGTAGGAGGGGGCAAACACTATGGCTACACCTTC. The full variable domain, completed using reference TRBV29-1 and TRBJ1-2, is SAVISQKPSRDICQRGTSLTIQCQVDSQVTMMFWYRQQPGQSLTLIATANQGSEATYESGFVIDKFPISRPNLTFSTLTVSNMSPEDSSIYLCSVVGGGKHYGYTFGSGTRLTVV.

A remark on this clone: In the same sample, other DNA sequences code for this CDR3. The chain uses TRBV6-5 and TRBJ2-1; D is undetermined. V lost 2 bases, J lost 8 bases, and 4 bases lay in between. CDR1 and CDR2 (germline): MNHEY, SVGAGI. The CDR3 contains 11 residues. CDR3 DNA sequence: TGTGCCAGCAGTTACCTGTATGAGCAGTTCTTC. This encodes CASSYLYEQFF.

The chain joins TRBV5-6 to TRBJ2-5; 10 nucleotides line up with TRBD2. The better agreement between TRBJ2-7 and the DNA end casts doubt on the J call. Germline-derived CDR1 and CDR2 are SGHDT and YYEEEE. The CDR3 is made up of 15 amino acids. The CDR3 coding sequence is TGTGCCAGCAGCTTGGGAGCGGGGGGGCCCCACGAGCAGTACTTC. It yields the protein CASSLGAGGPHEQYF.

As DNA, the CDR3 is TGTGCCAGCAGCCCCGGACAGGGGAGGCAGTATTTT. It is translated as CASSPGQGRQYF. V and J are TRBV9 and TRBJ2-3; TRBD1 agrees at 9 bases. The trim removed 4 bases at V and 11 bases at J, leaving 5 bases unmatched. CDR1 and CDR2 from the germline V gene are SGDLS and YYNGEE. The CDR3 runs 12 residues.

As regards this clone: Other DNA variants within this sample encode the same CDR3. The genes are TRBV20-1 and TRBJ1-5; D not resolved. The germline V and J ends were trimmed by 5 bases and 5 bases, with 7 bases remaining between them. The CDR3 length is 11 residues. Germline V gene lookup returns CDR1 DFQATT and CDR2 SNEGSKA (reference sequence). CDR3 in amino acids: CSASPDQPQHF. As DNA, the CDR3 is TGCAGTGCTTCACCCGATCAGCCCCAGCATTTT.

The rearrangement uses TRBV5-1 and TRBJ2-1, with no clear D. Germline-derived CDR1 and CDR2 are SGHRS and YFSETQ. This CDR3 has 14 residues. Trimming took 0 bases from V and 12 from J, leaving 16 bases between them. CDR3: CASSLDGQALRQFF. In DNA form, the CDR3 reads TGCGCCAGCAGCTTGGACGGGCAGGCCCTCAGGCAGTTCTTC. Supplemented by reference TRBV5-1 and TRBJ2-1, the full variable domain reads KAGVTQTPRYLIKTRGQQVTLSCSPISGHRSVSWYQQTPGQGLQFLFEYFSETQRNKGNFPGRFSGRQFSNSRSEMNVSTLELGDSALYLCASSLDGQALRQFFGPGTRLTVL.

This sequence joins TRBV9 and TRBJ1-4, with no clear D. The CDR3 extends over 16 amino acids. Germline CDR1 SGDLS, CDR2 YYNGEE. Trimming cost V 4 bases and J 8 bases, with 21 bases left between them. In DNA, the CDR3 is TGTGCCAGCAGCCCCCTCGGTGGCCCCAAGGCGGAAAAACTGTTTTTT. Protein product: CASSPLGGPKAEKLFF.

The chain recombines TRBV2 with TRBJ2-5; TRBD1 matches at 9 bases. The germline V gene encodes CDR1 SNHLY and CDR2 FYNNEI. Losses at the gene ends were 3 bases for V and 4 bases for J; bases not matched to a gene: 6. CDR3 length: 15 amino acids. The CDR3 DNA sequence: TGTGCCAGCAGTGAGGGGACAGGGCAGGGAGAGACCCAGTACTTC. Its translation: CASSEGTGQGETQYF.

The rearrangement links TRBV28 to TRBJ2-5; 7 nucleotides agree with TRBD2. J lost 3 bases, V lost 3 bases, and 1 base had no gene match. Germline CDR1 and CDR2: MDHEN and SYDVKM. The CDR3 length is 13 residues. The CDR3 spells CASSFAGEETQYF. The CDR3 DNA sequence: TGTGCCAGCAGTTTTGCGGGAGAAGAGACCCAGTACTTC.

The V and J genes are TRBV5-1 and TRBJ2-3; the D gene is possibly TRBD2 (6 bases). The V and J ends lost 5 bases and 0 bases respectively, with 13 bases between them. Germline CDR1 SGHRS, CDR2 YFSETQ. The CDR3 extends over 15 amino acids. As DNA, the CDR3 is TGCGCCAGCAGGGCGGGATCCTGGAGCACAGATACGCAGTATTTT. Amino acid sequence: CASRAGSWSTDTQYF.

V usage is TRBV5-1 and J usage is TRBJ2-5; 10 nucleotides agree with TRBD1. The closer fit of TRBJ2-7 to the DNA end suggests the J call may be wrong. This CDR3 is 14 amino acids long. CDR1 and CDR2 (germline): SGHRS, YFSETQ. The CDR3, as DNA: TGCGCCAGCGGGACGGGACAGGGGACCTACGAGCAGTACTTC. Protein sequence: CASGTGQGTYEQYF.

CDR3 DNA sequence: TGTGCCAGCAGCCCCCCACAGGGAATTGAGCAGTTCTTC. Amino acids: CASSPPQGIEQFF. The chain has TRBV9 and TRBJ2-1; D might be TRBD1 (6 bases). Germline-derived CDR1 and CDR2 are SGDLS and YYNGEE. V dropped 4 bases and J dropped 9 bases, with 14 bases sitting between them. This CDR3 region has 13 residues.

The chain is built from TRBV12-5 and TRBJ1-1; D unclear. The V gene lost 7 bases and the J gene lost 0 bases, with 15 bases spanning the gap. The CDR3 is 15 residues long. Per germline, CDR1 LGHNT and CDR2 FRNRAP. The CDR3 nucleotides read TGTGCTAGTGCCTATCCGGTTCCTATGAACACTGAAGCTTTCTTT. Residues: CASAYPVPMNTEAFF.

The genes are TRBV10-3 and TRBJ2-7; 7 bases are a match to TRBD1. The CDR3 is 14 amino acids. Germline CDR1 is ENHRY and CDR2 is SYGVKD. V lost 7 bases and J lost 0; bases outside the gene matches: 6. The DNA of the CDR3 is TGTGCCATCACTAGGGACAGCTTCTCCTACGAGCAGTACTTC. Its protein is CAITRDSFSYEQYF.

V is TRBV15 and J is TRBJ2-2; D remains ambiguous. This CDR3 has 16 residues. Germline CDR1 and CDR2: LNHNV and YYDKDF (reference sequence). V shed 4 bases and J shed 2 bases, with 14 bases lying between them. The CDR3 protein is CATSMVFTINTGELFF. The CDR3 bases are TGTGCCACCAGCATGGTCTTTACTATTAACACCGGGGAGCTGTTTTTT. Drawing the rest from reference TRBV15 and TRBJ2-2, the complete variable domain is DAMVIQNPRYQVTQFGKPVTLSCSQTLNHNVMYWYQQKSSQAPKLLFHYYDKDFNNEADTPDNFQSRRPNTSFCFLDIRSPGLGDTAMYLCATSMVFTINTGELFFGEGSRLTVL.

The chain recombines TRBV13 with TRBJ2-2; 9 nucleotides match TRBD1. J was trimmed by 3 bases and V by 6 bases; bases with no gene match: 8. Germline V gene data show CDR1 as PRHDT and CDR2 as FYEKMQ (reference sequence). The CDR3 runs to 16 residues. The CDR3 bases are TGTGCCAGCAGAAACCGGGACAGGGAAGACACCGGGGAGCTGTTTTTT. Its translation: CASRNRDREDTGELFF. The variable domain in full, with the rest retrieved from reference TRBV13 and TRBJ2-2, is AAGVIQSPRHLIKEKRETATLKCYPIPRHDTVYWYQQGPGQDPQFLISFYEKMQSDKGSIPDRFSAQQFSDYHSELNMSSLELGDSALYFCASRNRDREDTGELFFGEGSRLTVL.

V usage is TRBV2 and J usage is TRBJ2-6; D is undetermined. V lost 8 bases to trimming and J lost 0 bases, with 5 bases between them. The CDR3 spans 13 residues. CDR1 and CDR2 from the germline V gene are SNHLY and FYNNEI. The CDR3 DNA follows: TGTGCCAGCGGCAACTCTGGGGCCAACGTCCTGACTTTC. This translates into CASGNSGANVLTF.

The chain recombines TRBV5-1 with TRBJ2-7, with D perhaps given as TRBD1 or TRBD2 (5 bases each). Trimming pared 4 bases from V and 4 bases from J, leaving 18 bases between. CDR3 length equals 15 residues. Germline assignment: CDR1 SGHRS and CDR2 YFSETQ. The CDR3 sequence: CASSTGTQTLYEQYF. CDR3 coding DNA: TGCGCCAGCAGCACCGGGACCCAAACCCTATACGAGCAGTACTTC. Complete variable domain (other parts from reference TRBV5-1 and TRBJ2-7): KAGVTQTPRYLIKTRGQQVTLSCSPISGHRSVSWYQQTPGQGLQFLFEYFSETQRNKGNFPGRFSGRQFSNSRSEMNVSTLELGDSALYLCASSTGTQTLYEQYFGPGTRLTVT.

Concerning this clone itself: Other DNA sequences in the sample encode the same CDR3. This sequence joins TRBV4-1 and TRBJ1-5, with D possibly matching TRBD1 (5 bases). Trimming cost V 0 bases and J 1 base, with 7 bases left between them. CDR1 is MGHRA, CDR2 YSYEKL, per germline. This CDR3 spans 15 amino acids. CDR3 residues: CASSQDRGSNQPQHF. The CDR3 nucleotides are TGCGCCAGCAGCCAAGATCGGGGGAGCAATCAGCCCCAGCATTTT.

V and J are TRBV7-2 and TRBJ2-3; the match to TRBD2 covers 15 bases. The CDR3 totals 16 residues. In germline, CDR1 is SGHTA, CDR2 FQGNSA. The J segment lost 3 bases and the V segment lost 5 bases, leaving 3 bases of the junction unmatched. As DNA, the CDR3 is TGTGCCAGCAGCCGGACTAGCGGGGGGGTTACAGATACGCAGTATTTT. Translation gives CASSRTSGGVTDTQYF.

Concerning this clone: The sample carries other DNA sequences with the same CDR3. J is TRBJ2-4 and V is TRBV5-1; D might be TRBD2 (5 bases). V gave up 4 bases and J gave up 9 bases, with 11 bases separating them. CDR1 and CDR2 (germline): SGHRS, YFSETQ. The CDR3 has 12 amino acids. The CDR3 loop reads CASSLGEGIQYF. CDR3 DNA: TGCGCCAGCAGCCTTGGAGAGGGCATTCAGTACTTC.

This chain links TRBV9 with TRBJ2-2; unclear D gene. The germline V gene has CDR1 SGDLS and CDR2 YYNGEE. Trimming left V 8 bases short and J 3 bases short, with 14 bases between. The CDR3 consists of 14 residues. CDR3 bases: TGTGCCAGTAACCGGGCCTCGGACACCGGGGAGCTGTTTTTT. It is translated as CASNRASDTGELFF.

This sequence joins TRBV2 and TRBJ1-3, with D possibly being TRBD1 (6 bases). The CDR3 covers 15 residues. In germline, CDR1 is SNHLY, CDR2 FYNNEI. Trimming removed 6 bases at V and 1 base at J, with 13 bases between. CDR3 sequence reads: CASRLTGFSGNTIYF. In DNA form, the CDR3 reads TGTGCCAGCAGGTTGACAGGCTTTTCTGGAAACACCATATATTTT. The entire variable domain, with the rest obtained from reference TRBV2 and TRBJ1-3, is as follows: EPEVTQTPSHQVTQMGQEVILRCVPISNHLYFYWYRQILGQKVEFLVSFYNNEISEKSEIFDDQFSVERPDGSNFTLKIRSTKLEDSAMYFCASRLTGFSGNTIYFGEGSWLTVV.

The rearrangement uses TRBV28 and TRBJ1-4; D remains unclear. CDR3 size: 15 residues. V shed 4 bases and J shed 8 bases, with 17 bases lying between them. Per germline, CDR1 MDHEN and CDR2 SYDVKM. The CDR3 DNA is TGTGCCAGCAGTTCGCCGGGAGGAGGAGGGGAAAAACTGTTTTTT. Translated, it gives CASSSPGGGGEKLFF.

The J gene is TRBJ2-1, the V gene TRBV5-4; 8 bases agree with TRBD1. Per germline, CDR1 SGHNT and CDR2 YYREEE (reference sequence). The CDR3 consists of 16 residues. With V trimmed by 4 bases and J by 0 bases, 6 bases remained unmatched. CDR3 DNA sequence: TGTGCCAGCAGCGTTCAGGGGGCCTCCTCCTACAATGAGCAGTTCTTC. Protein: CASSVQGASSYNEQFF.

The chain couples TRBV29-1 to TRBJ2-1, with a tentative D call TRBD2 (6 bases). The CDR3 covers 15 residues. The germline V gene encodes CDR1 SQVTM and CDR2 ANQGSEA. Trimming cost V 6 bases and J 0 bases, with 15 bases left between them. The CDR3 region is CSVATSTSSYNEQFF. Written as DNA, the CDR3 is TGCAGCGTCGCCACTAGCACAAGCTCCTACAATGAGCAGTTCTTC.